Below, 10 T cell receptor beta chains from the same sample are listed, as sequenced in a study of T cell changes during pregnancy in multiple sclerosis. The repertoire was sequenced with immunoSEQ multiplex PCR; TCRdb's copy has only in-frame clones and lacks some. The sample consists of around 110,000 clones, around 90% of them appearing once. The sample was peripheral blood, taken in the third trimester of pregnancy. Source of these receptors: a female donor with multiple sclerosis, enrolled in a pregnancy study.

The chain carries TRBV23-1 and TRBJ2-4, with 11 bases aligning to TRBD2. TRBV23-1 is classed as an ORF, of uncertain function. V lost 6 bases to trimming and J lost 2 bases; unmatched junction nucleotides: 6. The CDR3 length is 16 residues. CDR3 bases: TGCGCCAGCAGAGTAGCGGGAGGGCCGTCCAAAAACATTCAGTACTTC. Its translation: CASRVAGGPSKNIQYF.

The chain couples TRBV19 to TRBJ1-2, with TRBD1 matching over 10 bases. V shed 3 bases, J shed 2 bases, and the junction held 12 bases outside the gene matches. The CDR3 consists of 18 residues. Per germline, CDR1 LNHDA and CDR2 SQIVND (reference sequence). The CDR3 bases are TGTGCCAGTAGTATTCCGGGACAGGGGCCCAGAAAGAACTATGGCTACACCTTC. It specifies CASSIPGQGPRKNYGYTF.

V and J are TRBV27 and TRBJ2-1; no reliable D call. The CDR3 has 21 residues. CDR1 MNHEY and CDR2 SMNVEV come from the germline V gene (reference sequence). V was cut by 0 bases and J by 5 bases, with 29 bases left in between. Here the CDR3 DNA reads TGTGCCAGCAGTTTATCCGCCTCGTGGGCCGTGAACAAGCCGGCCAACAATGAGCAGTTCTTC. Protein sequence: CASSLSASWAVNKPANNEQFF.

This chain connects TRBV14 to TRBJ1-2; D not resolved. The CDR3 is 18 amino acids. V lost 0 bases to trimming and J lost 4 bases, with 21 bases between them. The V gene's germline CDR1 is SGHDN and CDR2 FVKESK. The CDR3 DNA follows: TGTGCCAGCAGCCAAGATTCCATTTCCCGACATCTTCTCTATGGCTACACCTTC. This sequence encodes CASSQDSISRHLLYGYTF.

This clone was seen only once. This rearrangement joins TRBV28 to TRBJ1-1; tentative D call: TRBD1 (6 bases). V shed 8 bases and J shed 10 bases, with 23 bases lying between them. The CDR3 is 14 residues long. The germline CDR1 and CDR2 sequences are MDHEN and SYDVKM. The CDR3 loop reads CASVQGEGFFGAFF. CDR3 nucleotide sequence: TGTGCCAGCGTACAGGGTGAAGGCTTTTTTGGAGCTTTCTTT.

The chain is built from TRBV6-4 and TRBJ2-1; possibly TRBD1 for D (7 bases). Germline V CDR1 and CDR2: MRHNA, SNTAGT. Trimming took 4 bases from V and 5 from J, leaving 15 bases between them. The CDR3 sequence is 15 residues long. Written as DNA, the CDR3 is TGTGCCAGCAGTGCAGAGTCAGGGGGGCACAATGAGCAGTTCTTC. This encodes CASSAESGGHNEQFF.

The chain carries TRBV25-1 and TRBJ1-2; TRBD1 agrees at 7 bases. Germline loops: CDR1 MGHDK, CDR2 SYGVNS. The CDR3 sequence is 15 residues long. Trimming cost V 4 bases and J 4 bases; bases outside gene matches: 9. CDR3 in amino acids: CASSGRQGGFYGYTF. The CDR3 DNA is TGTGCCAGCAGTGGACGACAGGGAGGATTCTATGGCTACACCTTC.

The chain employs TRBV4-1 and TRBJ2-3, with 8 positions matching TRBD1. CDR1 MGHRA and CDR2 YSYEKL come from the germline V gene. This CDR3 is built from 16 residues. V trimming: 2 bases; J trimming: 2 bases; junction bases outside the gene matches: 6. The chain's CDR3 is CASSQRQGLNTDTQYF. CDR3 DNA: TGCGCCAGCAGCCAACGACAGGGGCTTAACACAGATACGCAGTATTTT.

J is TRBJ2-1 and V is TRBV29-1, with 7 bases lining up with TRBD2. This CDR3 has 14 amino acids. Unmatched junction bases numbered 3, after V lost 4 bases and J lost 0 bases. In germline, CDR1 is SQVTM, CDR2 ANQGSEA. CDR3 sequence: CSVVGGSSYNEQFF. DNA for the CDR3: TGCAGCGTTGTGGGCGGGAGCTCCTACAATGAGCAGTTCTTC.

The CDR3 coding sequence is TGTGCCAGCAGCCCCGCCAGGGATTCCTACGAGCAGTACTTC. Its protein is CASSPARDSYEQYF. The V gene is TRBV7-9, the J gene TRBJ2-7; TRBD1 is a possible D gene (5 bases). CDR1 and CDR2 from the germline V gene are SEHNR and FQNEAQ (reference sequence). Trimming took 5 bases from V and 1 from J, leaving 12 bases between them. The CDR3 contains 14 residues.